The 8 T cell receptor beta chains reported below all come from one sample, sequenced in a study of regulatory T cells in long-lasting Graves disease. Relying on iRepertoire HTBI primers and Arm-PCR of CDR3 regions, the team built TCR beta libraries. TCRdb reanalysed the multiplex PCR reads using MiXCR and keeps one entry per CDR3 protein. The table shows around 500,000 distinct CDR3 sequences, with 15% to 20% occurring only once. The time point is: newly diagnosed GD, antithyroid drugs for less than 3 months. From PBMCs, RNA was extracted and then used to make the TCR library. The same data also contributed to another study, on T cells in Graves' hyperthyroidism and ophthalmopathy.

The material sequenced was peripheral blood mononuclear cells (PBMCs), taken at new diagnosis, from a patient treated with antithyroid drugs. Receptor source: a woman aged 35 to 59 with Graves disease.

This chain links TRBV6-1 with TRBJ1-3, with D uncertain. Germline V lookup: CDR1 MNHNS, CDR2 SASEGT. This CDR3 has 12 residues. V gave up 8 bases and J gave up 2 bases, with 7 bases separating them. CDR3 in amino acids: CASALAGNTIYF. The CDR3 DNA reads as TGTGCCAGCGCGTTGGCTGGAAACACCATATATTTT.

This clonotype was found a few times. A read error may explain this, as a much larger clone is one base away. The chain combines TRBV5-6 with TRBJ1-4, with TRBD1 identical over 8 bases. The CDR3 totals 14 residues. Germline CDR1 reads SGHDT; CDR2 reads YYEEEE. V lost 4 bases to trimming and J lost 4 bases; unmatched junction nucleotides: 3. CDR3 coding DNA: TGTGCCAGCAGCCGGGACAGGATTAATGAAAAACTGTTTTTT. Its protein product is CASSRDRINEKLFF.

This clonotype was seen at least ten times. V and J are TRBV11-2 and TRBJ1-3, with D unclear. There are 15 residues in the CDR3. V shed 5 bases and J shed 0 bases, with 11 bases lying between them. CDR1 is SGHAT, CDR2 FQNNGV, per germline. Here the CDR3 reads CASSPGSFSGNTIYF. CDR3 DNA sequence: TGTGCCAGCAGCCCAGGCAGTTTCTCTGGAAACACCATATATTTT.

This clonotype appeared many times. V is TRBV25-1 and J is TRBJ1-1; tentative D call: TRBD1 (5 bases). Trimming removed 2 bases at V and 11 bases at J, with 12 bases between. This CDR3 contains 12 residues. Germline-derived CDR1 and CDR2 are MGHDK and SYGVNS. CDR3 DNA: TGTGCCAGCAGTGAAACGATGGACAACGCTTTCTTT. Protein product: CASSETMDNAFF.

This clonotype was counted a few times. This rearrangement joins TRBV6-4 to TRBJ1-2; D is possibly TRBD1 (6 bases). The V gene lost 6 bases and the J gene lost 4 bases, with 15 bases spanning the gap. The CDR3 runs to 14 residues. CDR1 and CDR2 (germline): MRHNA, SNTAGT. The chain's CDR3 is CASSLGGGGYGYTF. The DNA of the CDR3 is TGTGCCAGCAGCCTGGGAGGAGGGGGCTATGGCTACACCTTC.

This clonotype has at least ten counts. The rearrangement joins TRBV3-1 to TRBJ2-5; 10 nucleotides align to TRBD1. The germline CDR1 and CDR2 sequences are LGHDT and YNNKEL (reference sequence). Unmatched junction bases numbered 10, after V lost 4 bases and J lost 5 bases. The CDR3 runs to 16 residues. CDR3 loop: CASSLRTGGLSETQYF. CDR3 in DNA: TGTGCCAGCAGCCTACGGACAGGGGGGCTCTCGGAGACCCAGTACTTC.

This clonotype was seen repeatedly, ten times or more. V gene TRBV19 combines with J gene TRBJ1-2; TRBD1 matches at 7 bases. CDR1 and CDR2 from the germline V gene are LNHDA and SQIVND (reference sequence). The CDR3 has 13 residues. Trimming removed 7 bases from V and 7 bases from J; junction bases left unmatched: 9. CDR3 protein: CASTKQGRSGYTF. As DNA, the CDR3 is TGTGCCAGTACCAAACAGGGGCGGAGTGGCTACACCTTC. The whole variable domain, remainder taken from reference TRBV19 and TRBJ1-2, is DGGITQSPKYLFRKEGQNVTLSCEQNLNHDAMYWYRQDPGQGLRLIYYSQIVNDFQKGDIAEGYSVSREKKESFPLTVTSAQKNPTAFYLCASTKQGRSGYTFGSGTRLTVV.

The chain combines TRBV9 with TRBJ2-1; D gene unclear. V gave up 0 bases and J gave up 5 bases, with 6 bases separating them. The CDR3 covers 13 residues. The germline V gene has CDR1 SGDLS and CDR2 YYNGEE. The CDR3 nucleotides are TGTGCCAGCAGCGTAGGTCCGGACAATGAGCAGTTCTTC. It is translated as CASSVGPDNEQFF.